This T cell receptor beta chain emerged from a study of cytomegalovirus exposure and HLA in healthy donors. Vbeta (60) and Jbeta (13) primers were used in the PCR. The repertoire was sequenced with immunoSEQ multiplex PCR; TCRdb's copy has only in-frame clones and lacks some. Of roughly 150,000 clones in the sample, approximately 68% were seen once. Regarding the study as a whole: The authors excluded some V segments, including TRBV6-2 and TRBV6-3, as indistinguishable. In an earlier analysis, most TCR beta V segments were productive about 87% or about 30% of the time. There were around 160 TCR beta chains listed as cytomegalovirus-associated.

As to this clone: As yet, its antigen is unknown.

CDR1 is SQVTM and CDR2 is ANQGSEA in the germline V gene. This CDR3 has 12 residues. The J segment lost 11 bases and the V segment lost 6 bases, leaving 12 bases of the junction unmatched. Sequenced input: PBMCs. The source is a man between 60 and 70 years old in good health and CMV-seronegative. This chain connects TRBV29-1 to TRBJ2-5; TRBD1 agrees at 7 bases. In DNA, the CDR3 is TGCAGCGTAGAACAGGGGTTGGGGGAGCAGTACTTC. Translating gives CSVEQGLGEQYF. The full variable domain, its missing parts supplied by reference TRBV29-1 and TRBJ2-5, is SAVISQKPSRDICQRGTSLTIQCQVDSQVTMMFWYRQQPGQSLTLIATANQGSEATYESGFVIDKFPISRPNLTFSTLTVSNMSPEDSSIYLCSVEQGLGEQYFGPGTRLLVL.